This TCR beta chain was recorded in a study of cytomegalovirus exposure and HLA in healthy donors. The CDR3 contains 15 residues. The junction had 8 bases not matched to a gene; V was cut back by 4 bases and J by 2 bases. Germline CDR1 reads MDHEN; CDR2 reads SYDVKM. In the PCR, 60 Vbeta and 13 Jbeta primers were used. The assay was immunoSEQ multiplex PCR, and TCRdb's table has in-frame clones only and misses some. Of under 150,000 clones listed, 65% to 85% are singletons. Concerning this clone itself: Additional DNA sequences in this sample encode the identical CDR3.

The clonotype originates from a man aged 50 to 60 in good health and CMV-seronegative. The V call is TRBV28, the J call TRBJ2-7, with 7 bases lining up with TRBD1. Sequenced input: PBMCs. The CDR3 protein is CASSSPGTGAYEQYF. CDR3 bases: TGTGCCAGCAGTTCACCGGGAACAGGGGCCTACGAGCAGTACTTC. Together with reference TRBV28 and TRBJ2-7, the CDR3 gives the full variable domain: DVKVTQSSRYLVKRTGEKVFLECVQDMDHENMFWYRQDPGLGLRLIYFSYDVKMKEKGDIPEGYSVSREKKERFSLILESASTNQTSMYLCASSSPGTGAYEQYFGPGTRLTVT.